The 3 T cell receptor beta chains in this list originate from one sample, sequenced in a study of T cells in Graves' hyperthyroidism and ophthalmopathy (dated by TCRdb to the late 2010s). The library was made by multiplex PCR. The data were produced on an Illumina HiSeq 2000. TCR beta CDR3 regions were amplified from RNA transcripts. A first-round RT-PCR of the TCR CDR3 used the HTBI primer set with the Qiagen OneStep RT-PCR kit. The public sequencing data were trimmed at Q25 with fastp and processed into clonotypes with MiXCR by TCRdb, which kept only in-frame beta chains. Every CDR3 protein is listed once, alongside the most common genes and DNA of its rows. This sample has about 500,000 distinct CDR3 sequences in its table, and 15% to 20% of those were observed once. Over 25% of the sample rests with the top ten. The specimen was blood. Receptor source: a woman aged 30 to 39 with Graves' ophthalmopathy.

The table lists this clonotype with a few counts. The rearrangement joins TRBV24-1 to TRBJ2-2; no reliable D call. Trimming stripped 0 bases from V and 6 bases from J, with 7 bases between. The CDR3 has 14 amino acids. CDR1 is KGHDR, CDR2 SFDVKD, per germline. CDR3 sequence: CATSDLNGAGELFF. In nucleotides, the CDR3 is TGTGCCACCAGTGATTTGAACGGTGCCGGGGAGCTGTTTTTT.

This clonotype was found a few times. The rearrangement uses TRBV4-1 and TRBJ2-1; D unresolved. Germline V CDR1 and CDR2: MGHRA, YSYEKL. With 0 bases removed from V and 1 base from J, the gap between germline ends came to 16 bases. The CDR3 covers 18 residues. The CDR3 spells CASSQDSGAGGSYNEQFF. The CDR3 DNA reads TGCGCCAGCAGCCAAGATTCGGGTGCAGGTGGGTCCTACAATGAGCAGTTCTTC.

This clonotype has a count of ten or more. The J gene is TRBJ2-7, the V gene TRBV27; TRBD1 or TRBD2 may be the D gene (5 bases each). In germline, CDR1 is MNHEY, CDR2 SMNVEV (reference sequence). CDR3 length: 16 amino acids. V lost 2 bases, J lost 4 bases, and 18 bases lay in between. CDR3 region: CASSLLGVDGIYEQYF. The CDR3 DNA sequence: TGTGCCAGCAGTTTACTGGGGGTCGACGGAATTTACGAGCAGTACTTC.